The next 5 T cell receptor beta chains were all read from a single sample in a study of blood T cell repertoires in COVID-19. Here immunoSEQ multiplex PCR was the method, and the copy in TCRdb shows in-frame clones only, minus some. The profile shows approximately 88,000 clones, under 90% of them singletons. Sample: peripheral blood. Receptors were obtained from a woman aged 70-85 years with acute or convalescent COVID-19.

The chain links TRBV24-1 to TRBJ2-3, with D tentatively TRBD1 (6 bases). CDR1 is KGHDR, CDR2 SFDVKD, per germline. The CDR3 runs to 13 residues. V shed 7 bases and J shed 3 bases, with 10 bases lying between them. The CDR3 here is CATRGAETDTQYF. The CDR3, as DNA: TGTGCCACCAGGGGGGCAGAAACAGATACGCAGTATTTT.

The chain has TRBV11-2 and TRBJ2-1; 7 positions agree with TRBD1. The length of the CDR3 is 16 residues. The J segment lost 8 bases and the V segment lost 4 bases, leaving 14 bases of the junction unmatched. Germline V gene data show CDR1 as SGHAT and CDR2 as FQNNGV. The CDR3 spells CASSSQTGTFGDEQFF. CDR3 nucleotide sequence: TGTGCCAGCAGCTCCCAGACAGGGACGTTTGGCGATGAGCAGTTCTTC.

This chain uses TRBV27 with TRBJ2-6; tentative D call: TRBD2 (6 bases). The CDR3 runs 17 residues. The ends were cut back, 2 bases at V and 0 bases at J, with 11 bases in the middle. Germline CDR1 is MNHEY and CDR2 is SMNVEV (reference sequence). The chain's CDR3 is CASSLRTSFSGANVLTF. Here the CDR3 DNA reads TGTGCCAGCAGTTTAAGAACTAGCTTCTCTGGGGCCAACGTCCTGACTTTC.

The chain employs TRBV6-6 and TRBJ2-1, with 10 bases matching TRBD2. The trim removed 2 bases at V and 7 bases at J, leaving 2 bases unmatched. Germline V gives CDR1 MNHNY, CDR2 SVGAGI (reference sequence). The CDR3 is made up of 14 amino acids. The CDR3 DNA reads as TGTGCCAGCAGTTACGGGACTAGCGAGAATGAGCAGTTCTTC. It encodes CASSYGTSENEQFF.

The V gene is TRBV3-1 (or the pseudogene TRBV3-2), the J gene TRBJ1-1; a possible D gene is TRBD1 (6 bases). Germline assignment: CDR1 LGHDT and CDR2 YNNKEL (reference sequence). The ends were cut back, 1 base at V and 1 base at J, with 7 bases in the middle. The CDR3 runs to 14 residues. CDR3 region: CASSQGGRNTEAFF. The CDR3 nucleotides are TGTGCCAGCAGCCAAGGGGGGCGGAACACTGAAGCTTTCTTT.